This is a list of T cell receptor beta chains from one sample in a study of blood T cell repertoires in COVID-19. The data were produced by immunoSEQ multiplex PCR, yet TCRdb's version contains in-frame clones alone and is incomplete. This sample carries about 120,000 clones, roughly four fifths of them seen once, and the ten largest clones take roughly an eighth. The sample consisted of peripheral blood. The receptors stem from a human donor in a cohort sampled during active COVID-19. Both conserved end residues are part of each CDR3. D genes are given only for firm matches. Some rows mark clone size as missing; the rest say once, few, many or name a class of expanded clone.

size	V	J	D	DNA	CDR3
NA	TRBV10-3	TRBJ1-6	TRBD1	TGTGCCATCAGTGGACAGGGAAATAATTCACCCCTCCACTTT	CAISGQGNNSPLHF
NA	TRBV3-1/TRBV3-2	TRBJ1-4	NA	TGTGCCAGCAGCCAAGGGGCCCAGGGGGAAAAACTGTTTTTT	CASSQGAQGEKLFF
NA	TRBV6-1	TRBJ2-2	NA	TGTGCCAGCAGTGAGGGAAATTGGGGACACGACAACACCGGGGAGCTGTTTTTT	CASSEGNWGHDNTGELFF
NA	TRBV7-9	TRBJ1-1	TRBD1	TGTGCCAGCAGCTTAGCCCGGGGGACAGGGAACACTGAAGCTTTCTTT	CASSLARGTGNTEAFF
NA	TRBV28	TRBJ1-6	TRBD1	TGTGCCAGCAGTTCGATACAGGGGGCCTCCCTCCACTTT	CASSSIQGASLHF
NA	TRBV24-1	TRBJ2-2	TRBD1	TGTGCCACCAGTGATTCGGACAGGGGGCTTGGCGGGGAGCTGTTTTTT	CATSDSDRGLGGELFF
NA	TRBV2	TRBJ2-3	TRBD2	TGTGCCAGCAGTGAATTGGGTTCCGGACTAGCGGGTGCAGATACGCAGTATTTT	CASSELGSGLAGADTQYF
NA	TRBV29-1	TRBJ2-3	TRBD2	TGCAGCGGGGGACTAGCGGACACAGATACGCAGTATTTT	CSGGLADTDTQYF
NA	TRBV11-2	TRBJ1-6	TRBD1	TGTGCCAGCAGCGAAGACAGGGGAAATAATTCACCCCTCCACTTT	CASSEDRGNNSPLHF
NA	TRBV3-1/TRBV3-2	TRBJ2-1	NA	TGTGCCAGCAGCCAAGATAAACTTTACAATGAGCAGTTCTTC	CASSQDKLYNEQFF
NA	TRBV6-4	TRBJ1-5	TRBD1	TGTGCCAGCAGTGACCCGGGACAGAGGGAGTGTCAGCCCCAGCATTTT	CASSDPGQRECQPQHF
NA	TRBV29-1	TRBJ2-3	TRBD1	TGCAGCGTTGGACCGGGACAGGGGCGGGATACGCAGTATTTT	CSVGPGQGRDTQYF
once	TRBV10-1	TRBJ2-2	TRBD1	TGCGCCAGCAGTGAGGACATAGACAGGGGGGCGTCGCTGAACACCGGGGAGCTGTTTTTT	CASSEDIDRGASLNTGELFF
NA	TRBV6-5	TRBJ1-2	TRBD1	TGTGCCAGCAGTTACTTGCGGACAGGCTATGGCTACACCTTC	CASSYLRTGYGYTF
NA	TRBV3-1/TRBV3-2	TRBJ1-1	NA	TGTGCCAGCAGCCCCCAGGGAAACACTGAAGCTTTCTTT	CASSPQGNTEAFF
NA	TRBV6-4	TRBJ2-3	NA	TGTGCCAGCAGTGACTCTCCAGGGTTAAGCACAGATACGCAGTATTTT	CASSDSPGLSTDTQYF
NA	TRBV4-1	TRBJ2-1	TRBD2	TGCGCCAGCAGCCAGGTTTTCCGGGGGGGGGACTACAATGAGCAGTTCTTC	CASSQVFRGGDYNEQFF
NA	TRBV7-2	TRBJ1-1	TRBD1	TGTGCCAGCAGCTGGGGACAGGGGGGGACTGAAGCTTTCTTT	CASSWGQGGTEAFF
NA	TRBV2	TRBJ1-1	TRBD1	TGTGCCAGCAGAGCAGGGGGAGCTTTCTTT	CASRAGGAFF
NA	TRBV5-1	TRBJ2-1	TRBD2	TGCGCCAGCAGCATATCTAGCGGGGGGGTGGTTGAGCAGTTCTTC	CASSISSGGVVEQFF
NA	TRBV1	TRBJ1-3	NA	TGCACCAGCAGCTCGGGACAGAACTCTGGAAACACCATATATTTT	CTSSSGQNSGNTIYF
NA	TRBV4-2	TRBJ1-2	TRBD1	TGTGCCAGCAGCCAAGTCCCGGGACAGGGAGACTATGGCTACACCTTC	CASSQVPGQGDYGYTF
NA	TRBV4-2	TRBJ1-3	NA	TGTGCCAGCAGCCCCATGTTCTCTGGAAACACCATATATTTT	CASSPMFSGNTIYF
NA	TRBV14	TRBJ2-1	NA	TGTGCCAGCAGCCAAGATTCGCGGGGGCCACCCTACAATGAGCAGTTCTTC	CASSQDSRGPPYNEQFF
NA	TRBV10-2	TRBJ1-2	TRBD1	TGCGCCAGCAGTGAGTCACAGGGGAGGGGCTACACCTTC	CASSESQGRGYTF
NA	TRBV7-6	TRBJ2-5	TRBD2	TGTGCCAGCAGCTTAGCGGTGGGGTCGGGGGGGACCCAGTACTTC	CASSLAVGSGGTQYF
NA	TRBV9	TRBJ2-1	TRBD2	TGTGCCAGCAGCGTTGGCGGGGGGCGAAGCTCCTACAATGAGCAGTTCTTC	CASSVGGGRSSYNEQFF
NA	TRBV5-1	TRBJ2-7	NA	TGCGCCAGCAGAGCTGAAACTTACGAGCAGTACTTC	CASRAETYEQYF
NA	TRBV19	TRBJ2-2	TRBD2	TGTGCCAGTAGTAACGGGGGGGTCACCGGGGAGCTGTTTTTT	CASSNGGVTGELFF
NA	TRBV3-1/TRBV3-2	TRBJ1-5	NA	TGTGCCAGCAGCCAGGACACGGCCCGGCAGCCCCAGCATTTT	CASSQDTARQPQHF
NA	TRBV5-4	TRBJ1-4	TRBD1	TGTGCCAGCAGCTTCGGGCAGGGGGCCGAAGGAAAACTGTTTTTT	CASSFGQGAEGKLFF
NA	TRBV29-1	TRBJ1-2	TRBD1	TGCAGCGTAGGAACCGGGACAGGGGGCGCCGGTGGCTACACCTTC	CSVGTGTGGAGGYTF
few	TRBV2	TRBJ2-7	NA	TGTGCCAGCAGCCCACAGGGATATCTGCATTACGAGCAGTACTTC	CASSPQGYLHYEQYF
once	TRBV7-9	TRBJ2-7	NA	TGTGCCAGCAGCTTAGAGGGGTCAAGGCAGTACTTC	CASSLEGSRQYF
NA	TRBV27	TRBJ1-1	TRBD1	TGTGCCAGCAGTTTAAGTCGGGACAGGCCCATGAACACTGAAGCTTTCTTT	CASSLSRDRPMNTEAFF
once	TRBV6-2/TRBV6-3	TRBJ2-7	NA	TGTGCCAGCAGTTACTCGAGTTCCGGTCCGGTCTTATACGAGCAGTACTTC	CASSYSSSGPVLYEQYF
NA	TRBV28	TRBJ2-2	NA	TGTGCCAGCACAGCCCATCAGGTCTCGAACACCGGGGAGCTGTTTTTT	CASTAHQVSNTGELFF
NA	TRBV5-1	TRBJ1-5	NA	TGCGCCAGCAGCTCAGGGTTGGACAATCAGCCCCAGCATTTT	CASSSGLDNQPQHF
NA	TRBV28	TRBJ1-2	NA	TGTGCCAGCAGTGGCTCCGGGACATATGGCTACACCTTC	CASSGSGTYGYTF
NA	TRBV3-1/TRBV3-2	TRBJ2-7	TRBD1	TGTGCCAGCAGGGGACAGGGAGCATACGAGCAGTACTTC	CASRGQGAYEQYF
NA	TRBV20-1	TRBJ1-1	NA	TGCAGTGCTAGTCCCATGAACACTGAAGCTTTCTTT	CSASPMNTEAFF
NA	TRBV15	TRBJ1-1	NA	TGTGCCACCAAGATAGGGGCCTTGAACACTGAAGCTTTCTTT	CATKIGALNTEAFF
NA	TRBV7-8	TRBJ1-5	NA	TGTGCCAGCAGCCCACACGAACAGGCGGGGAATCAGCCCCAGCATTTT	CASSPHEQAGNQPQHF
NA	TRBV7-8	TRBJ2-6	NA	TGTGCCAGCAGCCCCCTTCAGATACCCCTCTCATCTGGGGCCAACGTCCTGACTTTC	CASSPLQIPLSSGANVLTF
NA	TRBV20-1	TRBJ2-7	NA	TGCAGTGCTAGTTCGGGGGAAGAGGACGAGCAGTACTTC	CSASSGEEDEQYF
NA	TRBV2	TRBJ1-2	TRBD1	TGTGCCAGCAGTGCTCGACAGGGAGCCGATGGCTACACCTTC	CASSARQGADGYTF
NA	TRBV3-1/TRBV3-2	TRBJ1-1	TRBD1	TGTGCCAGCAGCCCCAGCGAGAGGGGGCAGTACGCTGAAGCTTTCTTT	CASSPSERGQYAEAFF
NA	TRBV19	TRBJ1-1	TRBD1	TGTGCCAGTTTAAGATTCGGACAGGGAAGGGACACTGAAGCTTTCTTT	CASLRFGQGRDTEAFF
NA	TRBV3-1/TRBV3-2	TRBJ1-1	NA	TGTGCCAGCAGCCCATTCAGGGTCCCCAACACTGAAGCTTTCTTT	CASSPFRVPNTEAFF
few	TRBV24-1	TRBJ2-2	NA	TGTGCCACCAGTGTAGCGGACCTCGGAACCGGGGAGCTGTTTTTT	CATSVADLGTGELFF
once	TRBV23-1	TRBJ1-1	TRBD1	TGCGCCAGCAGTCGACGGGGACAGGGGAAGTTGGCTTTCTTT	CASSRRGQGKLAFF
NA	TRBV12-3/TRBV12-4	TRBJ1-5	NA	TGTGCCAGCAGGTCGAGTGATCAGCCCCAGCATTTT	CASRSSDQPQHF